The sequence of this T cell receptor (beta chain) was determined in a study of Ad26.COV2.S vaccination and SARS-CoV-2 variants. Study-level findings and limits: Post-vaccination breadth of spike-specific CD8+ and CD4+ T cell responses was reportedly substantial. Similar non-spike TCR breadth was seen in vaccine and placebo recipients. Placebo recipients had lower spike-specific TCR breadth than vaccine recipients. An underestimation of total T cell responses may have resulted from the TCR breadth and depth analyses.

A word on this clone: Its specificity is unknown.

The assay was immunoSEQ multiplex PCR, and TCRdb's table has in-frame clones only and misses some. The sample lists about 400,000 clones; roughly four fifths were seen once. Trimming took off 2 bases at V and 5 bases at J, with 12 bases between the two ends. Germline V gene data show CDR1 as MNHEY and CDR2 as SVGEGT. CDR3 length: 14 amino acids. Treatment noted: some 19 received Ad26.COV2.S at low or high dose, single or two shots; roughly five received placebo; per-sample allocation not given. Material that was analyzed had been drawn on day 63 after the first vaccine or placebo injection. The starting material was peripheral blood, obtained in a trial of Ad26.COV2.S vaccine versus placebo. The chain combines TRBV6-2 or TRBV6-3 with TRBJ1-2; D is perhaps TRBD1 (6 bases). This receptor was obtained from a person between 18 and 60 years old who received the Ad26.COV2.S COVID-19 vaccine or a placebo. For the CDR3, the DNA is TGTGCCAGCAGTTACGGGGGGACAACGTATGGCTACACCTTC. It specifies CASSYGGTTYGYTF.